The 11 T cell receptor beta chains presented below share a single source sample, sequenced in a study of T-cell memory formation after mild COVID-19. In TCRdb, the 5' RACE reads were re-called with MiXCR into one record per CDR3 protein. Of about 290,000 distinct CDR3 sequences listed, more than 15% were seen once; the top ten hold approximately 23%. Material: PBMCs or a T cell subset sorted from them (not recorded which). All receptors come from a young man who had mild COVID-19 (a few samples of this study predate the infection). Cell type and time point are not known.

V gene TRBV12-3 or TRBV12-4 combines with J gene TRBJ2-7; 7 bases are a match to TRBD1. The CDR3 is made up of 15 amino acids. V was pared by 1 base and J by 2 bases, with 5 bases of the junction left unmatched. This chain's CDR3 is CASSLDGTVTYEQYF. CDR3 DNA sequence: TGTGCCAGCAGTTTAGATGGGACAGTCACCTACGAGCAGTACTTC.

This clonotype was counted ten times or more. The chain carries TRBV29-1 and TRBJ1-1; D uncertain. CDR1 and CDR2 (germline): SQVTM, ANQGSEA. The CDR3 is 12 amino acids. The V end lost 4 bases, the J end lost 0 bases, and 6 bases lay between the germline ends. Here the CDR3 DNA reads TGCAGCGTTGGTAGGATGAACACTGAAGCTTTCTTT. The encoded protein is CSVGRMNTEAFF.

The genes are TRBV9 and TRBJ1-2, with 7 bases fitting TRBD1. Germline CDR1 reads SGDLS; CDR2 reads YYNGEE. V was pared by 0 bases and J by 8 bases, with 7 bases of the junction left unmatched. CDR3 size: 14 residues. The CDR3 loop reads CASSVEGQPRGYTF. The CDR3 bases are TGTGCCAGCAGCGTAGAGGGACAGCCCCGAGGCTACACCTTC. Full variable domain (missing parts from reference TRBV9 and TRBJ1-2): DSGVTQTPKHLITATGQRVTLRCSPRSGDLSVYWYQQSLDQGLQFLIQYYNGEERAKGNILERFSAQQFPDLHSELNLSSLELGDSALYFCASSVEGQPRGYTFGSGTRLTVV.

This clonotype was seen ten or more times. This chain links TRBV11-1 with TRBJ2-2, with D possibly being TRBD1 (6 bases). The CDR3 has 15 residues. The germline V and J ends were trimmed by 3 bases and 5 bases, with 13 bases remaining between them. Per germline, CDR1 SGHAT and CDR2 FQDESV (reference sequence). CDR3 amino acids: CASSFGDQGTGELFF. The CDR3 coding sequence is TGTGCCAGCAGCTTTGGGGACCAGGGGACCGGGGAGCTGTTTTTT.

In its sample, this clonotype was seen a few times. The chain has TRBV4-1 and TRBJ2-4, with a possible D match to TRBD1 (5 bases). The CDR3 runs to 15 residues. Trimming pared 3 bases from V and 0 bases from J, leaving 9 bases between. The germline CDR1 and CDR2 sequences are MGHRA and YSYEKL. CDR3 loop: CASSQPTVAKNIQYF. The CDR3 nucleotides are TGCGCCAGCAGCCAGCCGACAGTAGCCAAAAACATTCAGTACTTC.

This clonotype was observed at least ten times. This chain joins TRBV4-3 and TRBJ2-7; D is undetermined. CDR3 length equals 13 residues. V was clipped by 1 base and J by 6 bases, with 10 bases between them. Per the germline V gene, CDR1 is LGHNA and CDR2 is YSLEER. CDR3 residues: CASSQGPYGEQYV. CDR3 coding DNA: TGCGCCAGCAGCCAAGGGCCGTATGGCGAGCAGTACGTC.

This clonotype was counted a few times. CDR3 amino acids: CASSLVRGQGNQPQHF. The CDR3 nucleotides are TGTGCCAGCAGCTTAGTTCGGGGACAGGGCAATCAGCCCCAGCATTTT. The V and J genes are TRBV7-9 and TRBJ1-5; 8 bases fit TRBD1. Losses at the gene ends were 1 base for V and 2 bases for J; bases not matched to a gene: 4. Germline CDR1 and CDR2: SEHNR and FQNEAQ (reference sequence). The CDR3 is 16 residues long.

The V gene is TRBV7-2, the J gene TRBJ1-2, with TRBD1 as a possible D gene (6 bases). Germline V gene data show CDR1 as SGHTA and CDR2 as FQGNSA. Trimming removed 5 bases at V and 2 bases at J, with 12 bases between. There are 14 residues in the CDR3. Here the CDR3 reads CASSPMDSNYGYTF. As DNA, the CDR3 is TGTGCCAGCAGCCCCATGGACAGCAACTATGGCTACACCTTC.

V gene TRBV29-1 combines with J gene TRBJ2-7; maybe TRBD2 (5 bases). CDR3 length: 13 amino acids. Germline V gene sequence: CDR1 SQVTM, CDR2 ANQGSEA. V was trimmed by 5 bases and J by 6 bases, leaving 17 bases between them. The CDR3 DNA is TGCAGCGTTCGGTGGGGAGAGAGTGGCGAGCAGTACGTC. Its translation: CSVRWGESGEQYV.

This clonotype was counted a few times. V usage is TRBV2 and J usage is TRBJ2-3; D is tentatively TRBD1 or TRBD2 (5 bases each). CDR1 SNHLY and CDR2 FYNNEI come from the germline V gene. This CDR3 contains 11 residues. Trimming left V 10 bases short and J 3 bases short, with 8 bases between. CDR3 nucleotide sequence: TGTGCCAATGGGGGTACAGATACGCAGTATTTT. Translated: CANGGTDTQYF. Filled out from reference TRBV2 and TRBJ2-3, the complete variable domain reads EPEVTQTPSHQVTQMGQEVILRCVPISNHLYFYWYRQILGQKVEFLVSFYNNEISEKSEIFDDQFSVERPDGSNFTLKIRSTKLEDSAMYFCANGGTDTQYFGPGTRLTVL.

The V and J genes are TRBV11-2 and TRBJ2-3; TRBD1 is a possible D gene (6 bases). This CDR3 region has 12 residues. V lost 3 bases, J lost 14 bases, and 15 bases lay in between. The germline V gene encodes CDR1 SGHAT and CDR2 FQNNGV. The CDR3 reads CASSFRGSGGYF. The CDR3 bases are TGTGCCAGCAGCTTCAGGGGTTCAGGAGGGTATTTT.